Below are 17 T cell receptor beta chains sequenced from a single sample in a study of T cells after yellow fever vaccination. One entry per CDR3 protein results from TCRdb running MiXCR on the 5' RACE reads. Of about 340,000 distinct CDR3 sequences listed, about an eighth are singletons. The specimen was CD4+ T cells sorted from PBMCs, collected 15 days after the yellow fever booster vaccination. These receptor sequences come from a man between 18 and 29 years old who received the YFV17D yellow fever vaccine.

V usage is TRBV20-1 and J usage is TRBJ1-2, with D maybe TRBD1 (5 bases). V lost 6 bases to trimming and J lost 0 bases, with 11 bases between them. The CDR3 contains 13 residues. The germline V gene has CDR1 DFQATT and CDR2 SNEGSKA (reference sequence). The CDR3 DNA reads TGCAGTGCCAGGGTGGTAACTAACTATGGCTACACCTTC. Its translation: CSARVVTNYGYTF.

The chain employs TRBV5-1 and TRBJ1-4, with TRBD1 identical over 8 bases. Germline CDR1 SGHRS, CDR2 YFSETQ. V shed 0 bases and J 6 bases; nucleotides not matched to a gene: 4. The CDR3 length is 15 residues. CDR3 coding DNA: TGCGCCAGCAGCTTGGTCGGGACAGGACATGAAAAACTGTTTTTT. Its protein is CASSLVGTGHEKLFF.

This clonotype was counted only a few times. The chain carries TRBV21-1 and TRBJ2-1; whether TRBD1, the table's D call, matches the DNA was not checked. TRBV21-1 is recorded as a pseudogene. The CDR3 runs to 16 residues. CDR3 protein: CASGARASDSYNEQFF. CDR3 coding DNA: TGTGCCAGCGGAGCCCGGGCTAGCGACTCCTACAATGAGCAGTTCTTC.

This clonotype was found a few times. The rearrangement links TRBV29-1 to TRBJ1-1; 7 bases are shared with TRBD1. There are 13 residues in the CDR3. With 7 bases clipped from V and 1 base from J, the junction kept 6 bases outside the gene matches. Per germline, CDR1 SQVTM and CDR2 ANQGSEA. The chain's CDR3 is CSGNRGANTEAFF. CDR3 sequence (DNA): TGCAGCGGCAACAGGGGAGCGAACACTGAAGCTTTCTTT.

This clonotype has a count of ten or more. The chain employs TRBV3-1 and TRBJ2-3; D ambiguous. Germline lookup yields CDR1 LGHDT and CDR2 YNNKEL (reference sequence). V lost 3 bases and J lost 0, with 10 bases in between. CDR3 length: 15 residues. In DNA, the CDR3 is TGTGCCAGCAGCCAGCGTCGGTTTAGCACAGATACGCAGTATTTT. Amino acids: CASSQRRFSTDTQYF.

The chain has TRBV6-5 and TRBJ1-4, with D possibly TRBD1 on 5 matching bases. Trimming removed 9 bases from V and 5 bases from J, with 13 bases in between. CDR1 and CDR2 from the germline V gene are MNHEY and SVGAGI. This CDR3 has 13 amino acids. CDR3 nucleotides: TGTGCCAGTAGGGACGGCTGGAATGAAAAACTGTTTTTT. Protein: CASRDGWNEKLFF.

This clonotype was found a few times. The V gene is TRBV4-1, the J gene TRBJ2-5; TRBD2 matches at 11 bases. CDR1 is MGHRA, CDR2 YSYEKL, per germline. CDR3 length equals 17 residues. The trim removed 1 base at V and 3 bases at J, leaving 7 bases unmatched. In nucleotides, the CDR3 is TGCGCCAGCAGCCAAGCCCCGGGACTAGCGGTGGAAGAGACCCAGTACTTC. Translating gives CASSQAPGLAVEETQYF.

This clonotype occurred a few times. This rearrangement joins TRBV2 to TRBJ2-1, with D perhaps matching TRBD1 (5 bases). The V gene's germline CDR1 is SNHLY and CDR2 FYNNEI. CDR3 length equals 11 residues. Trimming took off 7 bases at V and 4 bases at J, with 5 bases between the two ends. The CDR3 loop reads CASTGYNEQFF. The CDR3 nucleotides are TGTGCCAGCACAGGGTACAATGAGCAGTTCTTC.

The sample holds many counts of this clonotype. The chain joins TRBV29-1 to TRBJ2-2; D ambiguous. Looked up from germline, CDR1 is SQVTM and CDR2 is ANQGSEA. CDR3 length: 12 amino acids. The V end was cut by 5 bases, the J end by 1 base, with 5 bases between. CDR3 bases: TGCAGCGTTCGCCAGAACACCGGGGAGCTGTTTTTT. Amino acid sequence: CSVRQNTGELFF.

This clonotype was recorded many times. This chain joins TRBV4-3 and TRBJ1-4; D possibly corresponds to TRBD1 (5 bases). Between the trimmed V and J ends, which lost 4 bases and 8 bases, there was a span of 14 bases. The germline CDR1 and CDR2 sequences are LGHNA and YSLEER. The CDR3 is 14 residues long. The CDR3 loop is CASSLSPGREKLFF. The CDR3 coding sequence is TGCGCCAGCAGCCTGAGCCCAGGGCGGGAAAAACTGTTTTTT.

The J gene is TRBJ1-6, the V gene TRBV7-3; the D is unclear. The V end lost 5 bases, the J end lost 7 bases, and 9 bases lay between the germline ends. The CDR3 is 13 residues long. Germline V gives CDR1 SGHTA, CDR2 FQGTGA. The CDR3 coding sequence is TGTGCCAGCAGCCGGACCCTAAATTCACCCCTCCACTTT. This translates into CASSRTLNSPLHF.

This clonotype turned up a few times. The rearrangement joins TRBV20-1 to TRBJ2-1, with D tentatively TRBD2 (5 bases). Trimming left V 1 base short and J 0 bases short, with 10 bases between. Germline CDR1 and CDR2: DFQATT and SNEGSKA (reference sequence). CDR3 length: 15 amino acids. CDR3 sequence (DNA): TGCAGTGCTAGAGCGGGGAGAAGCTCCTACAATGAGCAGTTCTTC. Protein product: CSARAGRSSYNEQFF.

The chain links TRBV2 to TRBJ2-5; a possible D gene is TRBD2 (5 bases). The CDR3 loop spans 12 amino acids. V was clipped by 6 bases and J by 3 bases, with 8 bases between them. Germline CDR1 reads SNHLY; CDR2 reads FYNNEI. This CDR3 reads CASRGDKETQYF. CDR3 nucleotides: TGTGCCAGCAGGGGAGATAAAGAGACCCAGTACTTC. The whole variable domain, remainder taken from reference TRBV2 and TRBJ2-5, is EPEVTQTPSHQVTQMGQEVILRCVPISNHLYFYWYRQILGQKVEFLVSFYNNEISEKSEIFDDQFSVERPDGSNFTLKIRSTKLEDSAMYFCASRGDKETQYFGPGTRLLVL.

This chain joins TRBV5-5 and TRBJ1-2; D not certain. The CDR3 is made up of 13 amino acids. V dropped 0 bases and J dropped 8 bases, with 11 bases sitting between them. Germline V CDR1 and CDR2: SGHKS, YYEKEE (reference sequence). CDR3 DNA: TGTGCCAGCAGCTTGGGAGGGTCTTTGGGCTACACCTTC. This gives the protein CASSLGGSLGYTF.

This clonotype was seen more than once but under ten times. The chain couples TRBV4-3 to TRBJ2-1; D is possibly TRBD1 (5 bases). The CDR3 has 13 residues. With 0 bases removed from V and 8 bases from J, the gap between germline ends came to 8 bases. Germline CDR1 reads LGHNA; CDR2 reads YSLEER. The DNA for the CDR3 is TGCGCCAGCAGCCAAGATGCAGGGTATGAGCAGTTCTTC. Translating gives CASSQDAGYEQFF.

This clonotype was counted many times. The chain uses TRBV7-3 and TRBJ2-1; perhaps TRBD2 as D (7 bases). This CDR3 is 15 amino acids long. CDR1 and CDR2 from the germline V gene are SGHTA and FQGTGA. The ends were cut back, 5 bases at V and 6 bases at J, with 17 bases in the middle. The CDR3 sequence is CASSAQGGSSNEQFF. CDR3 in DNA: TGTGCCAGCAGCGCACAGGGAGGGAGTAGCAATGAGCAGTTCTTC.

This clonotype was found a few times. The chain has TRBV18 and TRBJ2-7; 9 nucleotides agree with TRBD2. Germline trimming cut 4 bases from V and 5 bases from J; bases unmatched to any gene: 9. The CDR3 is 15 amino acids. In germline, CDR1 is KGHSH, CDR2 LQKENI. CDR3 in amino acids: CASSLGAGGINEQYF. DNA for the CDR3: TGTGCCAGCTCACTCGGAGCGGGGGGTATCAACGAGCAGTACTTC. The full variable domain, its missing parts supplied by reference TRBV18 and TRBJ2-7, is NAGVMQNPRHLVRRRGQEARLRCSPMKGHSHVYWYRQLPEEGLKFMVYLQKENIIDESGMPKERFSAEFPKEGPSILRIQQVVRGDSAAYFCASSLGAGGINEQYFGPGTRLTVT.